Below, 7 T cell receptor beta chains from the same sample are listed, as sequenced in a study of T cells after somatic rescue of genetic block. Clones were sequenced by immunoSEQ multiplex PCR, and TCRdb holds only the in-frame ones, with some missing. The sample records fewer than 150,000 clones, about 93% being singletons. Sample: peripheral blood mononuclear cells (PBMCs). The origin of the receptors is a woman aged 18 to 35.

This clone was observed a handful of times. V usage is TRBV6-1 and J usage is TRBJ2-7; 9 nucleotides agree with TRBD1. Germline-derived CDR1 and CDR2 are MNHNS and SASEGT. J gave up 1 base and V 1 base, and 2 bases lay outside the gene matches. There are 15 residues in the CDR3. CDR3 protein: CASSEEGTGSYEQYF. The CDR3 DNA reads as TGTGCCAGCAGTGAAGAAGGGACAGGGTCCTACGAGCAGTACTTC.

CDR3 bases: TGTGCCAGCAGCCAAGGGGATCGAGGTGGCTACACCTTC. Protein sequence: CASSQGDRGGYTF. The chain couples TRBV7-2 to TRBJ1-2; tentatively, D is TRBD1 (5 bases). Germline loops: CDR1 SGHTA, CDR2 FQGNSA. This CDR3 region has 13 residues. V gave up 5 bases and J gave up 7 bases, with 14 bases separating them.

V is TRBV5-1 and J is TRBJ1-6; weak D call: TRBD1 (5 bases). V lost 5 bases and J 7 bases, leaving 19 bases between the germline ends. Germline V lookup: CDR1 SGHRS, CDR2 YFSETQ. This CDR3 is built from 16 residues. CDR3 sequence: CASSDQRQGENSPLHF. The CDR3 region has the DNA TGCGCCAGCAGTGACCAGAGGCAGGGCGAAAATTCACCCCTCCACTTT. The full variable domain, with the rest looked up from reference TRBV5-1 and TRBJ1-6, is KAGVTQTPRYLIKTRGQQVTLSCSPISGHRSVSWYQQTPGQGLQFLFEYFSETQRNKGNFPGRFSGRQFSNSRSEMNVSTLELGDSALYLCASSDQRQGENSPLHFGNGTRLTVT.

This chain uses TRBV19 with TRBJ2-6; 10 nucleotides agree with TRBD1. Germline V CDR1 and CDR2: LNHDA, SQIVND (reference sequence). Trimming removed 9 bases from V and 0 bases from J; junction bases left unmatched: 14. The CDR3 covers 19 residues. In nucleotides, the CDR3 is TGTGCCAGCTGGCCGGGACAGGGGCTGGGCCACTCTGGGGCCAACGTCCTGACTTTC. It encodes CASWPGQGLGHSGANVLTF.

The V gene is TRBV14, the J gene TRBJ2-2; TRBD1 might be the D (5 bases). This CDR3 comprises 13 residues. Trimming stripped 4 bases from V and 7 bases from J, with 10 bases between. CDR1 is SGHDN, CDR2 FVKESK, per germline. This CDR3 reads CASSPRGDGELFF. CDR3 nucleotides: TGTGCCAGCAGCCCTAGGGGTGACGGGGAGCTGTTTTTT. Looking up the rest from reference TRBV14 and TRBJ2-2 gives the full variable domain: EAGVTQFPSHSVIEKGQTVTLRCDPISGHDNLYWYRRVMGKEIKFLLHFVKESKQDESGMPNNRFLAERTGGTYSTLKVQPAELEDSGVYFCASSPRGDGELFFGEGSRLTVL.

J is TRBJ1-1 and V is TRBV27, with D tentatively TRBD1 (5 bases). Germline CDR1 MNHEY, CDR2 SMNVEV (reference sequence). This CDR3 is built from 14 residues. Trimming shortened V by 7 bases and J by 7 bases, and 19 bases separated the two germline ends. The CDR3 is CASMRGRAIGEAFF. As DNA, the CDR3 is TGTGCCAGCATGCGGGGCAGGGCGATAGGTGAAGCTTTCTTT.

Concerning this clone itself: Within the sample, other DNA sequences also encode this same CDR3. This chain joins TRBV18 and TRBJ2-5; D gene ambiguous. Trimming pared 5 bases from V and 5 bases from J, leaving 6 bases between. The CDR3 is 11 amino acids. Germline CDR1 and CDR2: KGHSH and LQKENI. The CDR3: CASSTEETQYF. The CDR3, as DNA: TGTGCCAGCTCAACCGAGGAGACCCAGTACTTC.